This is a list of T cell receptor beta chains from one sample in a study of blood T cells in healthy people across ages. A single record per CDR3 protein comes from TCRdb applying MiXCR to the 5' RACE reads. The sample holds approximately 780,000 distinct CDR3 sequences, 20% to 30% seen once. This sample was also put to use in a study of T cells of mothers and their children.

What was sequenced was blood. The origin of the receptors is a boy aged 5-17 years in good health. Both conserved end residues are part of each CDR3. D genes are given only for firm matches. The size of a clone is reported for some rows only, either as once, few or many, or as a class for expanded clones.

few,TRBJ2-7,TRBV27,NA,CASSRGGGSAYEQYF
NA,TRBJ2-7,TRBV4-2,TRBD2,CASSQWGGGYEQYF
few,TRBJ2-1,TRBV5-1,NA,CASSLGYWEQFF
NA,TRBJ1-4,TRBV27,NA,CASSQPGGAPEKLFF
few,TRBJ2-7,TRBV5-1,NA,CASSFGQTKTYEQYF
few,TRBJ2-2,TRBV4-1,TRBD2,CASSRTSSNTGELFF
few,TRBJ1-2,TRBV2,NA,CASSSQGLNYGYTF
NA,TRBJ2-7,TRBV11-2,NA,CASSFSGGQANVYEQYF
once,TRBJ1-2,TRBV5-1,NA,CASSLAIRAERDDLAVYGYTF
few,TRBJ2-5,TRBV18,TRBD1,CASSPGQGMQETQYF
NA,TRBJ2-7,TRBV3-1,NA,CASSQDSPGSPYEQYF
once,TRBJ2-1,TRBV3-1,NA,CASSQRASSYNEQFF
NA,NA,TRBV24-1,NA,CATRQTYEQYF
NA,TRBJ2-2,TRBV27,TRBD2,CASSFWGGTGELFF
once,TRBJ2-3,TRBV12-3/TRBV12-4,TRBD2,CASSSSGGGSTDAQYF
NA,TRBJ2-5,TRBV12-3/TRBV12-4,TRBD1,CASSTGARGTQYF
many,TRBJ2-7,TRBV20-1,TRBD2,CSADDGTTPYEQYF
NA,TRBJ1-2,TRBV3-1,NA,CASSPSRGRGRDGYTF
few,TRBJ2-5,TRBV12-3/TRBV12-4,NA,CASSVEGPQETQYF
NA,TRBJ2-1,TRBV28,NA,CASRGWTTSSYNEQFF